This T cell receptor (beta chain) is from a study of OX40 agonist ivuxolimab in advanced cancers. Overall study: A male proportion of about 84% was recorded, with mean age about 60 years and range roughly 23 to 79.

With 8 bases removed from V and 5 bases from J, the gap between germline ends came to 16 bases. Germline V gene sequence: CDR1 GTSNPN, CDR2 SVGIG (reference sequence). This CDR3 spans 12 amino acids. On this clone: Its specificity is unknown.

Libraries were prepared by immunoSEQ multiplex PCR; TCRdb keeps only in-frame clonotypes and omits some of them. Of about 70,000 clones detected, about 90% appear once; the ten largest clones hold 7.6%. Findings and limits, study-wide: CD4+ and CD8+ blood T cells expanded clonally by week 6 at 0.1 to 3.0 mg/kg. The specificity for antigen of the expanded peripheral T cells was not determined.

The chain couples TRBV30 to TRBJ2-7; possibly TRBD2 for D (6 bases). The material was CD4+ or CD8+ T cells sorted from blood, obtained in a trial of the OX40 agonist ivuxolimab. The sequence was collected from an adult with an advanced solid tumor such as melanoma, head and neck, liver or kidney cancer. CDR3 sequence (DNA): TGTGCCACGAGTGGCGGGGTTGACGAGCAGTACTTC. It specifies CATSGGVDEQYF.